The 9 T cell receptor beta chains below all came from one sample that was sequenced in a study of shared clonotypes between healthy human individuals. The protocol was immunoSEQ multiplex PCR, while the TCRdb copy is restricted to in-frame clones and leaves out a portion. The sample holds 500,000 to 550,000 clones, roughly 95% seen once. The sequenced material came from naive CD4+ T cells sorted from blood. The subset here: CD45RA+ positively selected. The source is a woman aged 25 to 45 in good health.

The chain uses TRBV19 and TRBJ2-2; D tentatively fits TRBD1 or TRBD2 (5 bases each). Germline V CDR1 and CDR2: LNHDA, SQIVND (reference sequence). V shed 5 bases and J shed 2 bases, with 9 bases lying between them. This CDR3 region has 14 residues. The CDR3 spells CASSRDQNTGELFF. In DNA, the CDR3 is TGTGCCAGTAGTCGGGACCAAAACACCGGGGAGCTGTTTTTT.

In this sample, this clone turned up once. The CDR3 sequence is CASSSGQDYGYTF. CDR3 in DNA: TGTGCCAGTAGTTCGGGACAGGACTATGGCTACACCTTC. The rearrangement joins TRBV19 to TRBJ1-2; 8 bases line up with TRBD1. The CDR3 totals 13 residues. The trim removed 5 bases at V and 3 bases at J, leaving 2 bases unmatched. The germline V gene encodes CDR1 LNHDA and CDR2 SQIVND (reference sequence).

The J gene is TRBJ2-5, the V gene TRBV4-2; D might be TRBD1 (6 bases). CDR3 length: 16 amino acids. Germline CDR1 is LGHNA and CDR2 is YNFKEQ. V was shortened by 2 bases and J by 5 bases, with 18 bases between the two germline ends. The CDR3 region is CASSQIGPGARETQYF. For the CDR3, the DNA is TGTGCCAGCAGCCAAATAGGGCCAGGGGCCAGGGAGACCCAGTACTTC.

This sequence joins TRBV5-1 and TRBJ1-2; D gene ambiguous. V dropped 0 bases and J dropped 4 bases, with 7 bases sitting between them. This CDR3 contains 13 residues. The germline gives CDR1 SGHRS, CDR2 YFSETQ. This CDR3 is CASSLGEIYGYTF. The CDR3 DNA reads TGCGCCAGCAGCTTGGGGGAAATCTATGGCTACACCTTC.

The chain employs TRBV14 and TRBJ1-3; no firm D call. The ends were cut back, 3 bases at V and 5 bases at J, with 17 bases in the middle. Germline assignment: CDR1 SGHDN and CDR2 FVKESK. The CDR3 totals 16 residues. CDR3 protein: CASSQVGFHQRNTIYF. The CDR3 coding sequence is TGTGCCAGCAGCCAGGTCGGGTTTCATCAAAGAAACACCATATATTTT. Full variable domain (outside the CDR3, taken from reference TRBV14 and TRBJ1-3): EAGVTQFPSHSVIEKGQTVTLRCDPISGHDNLYWYRRVMGKEIKFLLHFVKESKQDESGMPNNRFLAERTGGTYSTLKVQPAELEDSGVYFCASSQVGFHQRNTIYFGEGSWLTVV.

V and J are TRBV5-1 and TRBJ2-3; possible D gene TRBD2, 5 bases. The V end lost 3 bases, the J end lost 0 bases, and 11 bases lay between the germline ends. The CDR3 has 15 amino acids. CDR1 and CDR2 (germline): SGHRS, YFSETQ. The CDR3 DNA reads TGCGCCAGCAGCTCCGGACTGGAAAGCACAGATACGCAGTATTTT. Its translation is CASSSGLESTDTQYF.

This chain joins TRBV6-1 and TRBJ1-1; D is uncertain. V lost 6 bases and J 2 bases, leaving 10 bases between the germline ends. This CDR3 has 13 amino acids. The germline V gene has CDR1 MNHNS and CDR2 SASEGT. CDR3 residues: CASRETDNTEAFF. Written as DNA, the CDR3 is TGTGCCAGCAGGGAGACGGACAACACTGAAGCTTTCTTT.

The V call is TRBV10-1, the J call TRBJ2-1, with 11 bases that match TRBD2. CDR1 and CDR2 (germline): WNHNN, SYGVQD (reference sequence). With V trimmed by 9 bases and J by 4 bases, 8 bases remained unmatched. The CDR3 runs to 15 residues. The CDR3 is CASSPGLAVYNEQFF. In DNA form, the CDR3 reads TGCGCCAGTTCCCCGGGACTAGCGGTTTACAATGAGCAGTTCTTC.

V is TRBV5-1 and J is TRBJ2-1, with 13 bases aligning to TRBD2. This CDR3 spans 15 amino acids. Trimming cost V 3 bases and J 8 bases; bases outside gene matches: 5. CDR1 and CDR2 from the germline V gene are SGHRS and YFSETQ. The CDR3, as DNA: TGCGCCAGCAGCTACGGACTAGCGGGAGAAGATGAGCAGTTCTTC. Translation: CASSYGLAGEDEQFF.